This TCR beta chain is from a study of CD8 T cells in ankylosing spondylitis. Germline values: CDR1 SEHNR, CDR2 FQNEAQ (reference sequence). Deletions cut 5 bases from V and 5 bases from J, with 13 bases between. The CDR3 has 14 residues. Study-level findings and limits: Disease-linked clones proved CD8+ and comparatively uncommon in peripheral blood.

Regarding this clonotype: The target antigen is unknown.

TCRdb redid the calling of the 5' RACE reads with MiXCR, one entry per CDR3 protein. The sample holds some 130,000 distinct CDR3 sequences; around 13% are singletons and the top ten take around 3%. Sequencing was done on a sample of blood, either unsorted or a sorted T cell fraction (not recorded which). The sequence was collected from a female donor with ankylosing spondylitis or in good health (not recorded which). V and J are TRBV7-9 and TRBJ1-5; weak D call: TRBD1 (6 bases). The CDR3 spells CASSPPTGDQPQHF. CDR3 sequence (DNA): TGTGCCAGCAGCCCACCGACAGGCGATCAGCCCCAGCATTTT.